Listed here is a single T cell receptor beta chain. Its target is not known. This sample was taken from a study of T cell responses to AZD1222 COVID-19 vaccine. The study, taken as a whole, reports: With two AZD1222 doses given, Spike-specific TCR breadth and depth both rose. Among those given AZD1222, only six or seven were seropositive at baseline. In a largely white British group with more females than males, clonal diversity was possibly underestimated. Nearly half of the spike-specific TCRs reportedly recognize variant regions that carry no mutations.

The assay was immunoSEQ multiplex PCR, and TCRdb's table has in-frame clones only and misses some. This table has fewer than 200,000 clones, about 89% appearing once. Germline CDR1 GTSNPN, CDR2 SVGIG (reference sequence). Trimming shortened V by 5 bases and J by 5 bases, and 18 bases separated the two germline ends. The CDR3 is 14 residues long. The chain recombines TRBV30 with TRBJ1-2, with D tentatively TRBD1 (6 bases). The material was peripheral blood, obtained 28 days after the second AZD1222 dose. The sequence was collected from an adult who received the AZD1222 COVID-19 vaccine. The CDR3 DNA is TGTGCCTGGCGCCCGGGGACATGGGGATATGGCTACACCTTC. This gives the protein CAWRPGTWGYGYTF.